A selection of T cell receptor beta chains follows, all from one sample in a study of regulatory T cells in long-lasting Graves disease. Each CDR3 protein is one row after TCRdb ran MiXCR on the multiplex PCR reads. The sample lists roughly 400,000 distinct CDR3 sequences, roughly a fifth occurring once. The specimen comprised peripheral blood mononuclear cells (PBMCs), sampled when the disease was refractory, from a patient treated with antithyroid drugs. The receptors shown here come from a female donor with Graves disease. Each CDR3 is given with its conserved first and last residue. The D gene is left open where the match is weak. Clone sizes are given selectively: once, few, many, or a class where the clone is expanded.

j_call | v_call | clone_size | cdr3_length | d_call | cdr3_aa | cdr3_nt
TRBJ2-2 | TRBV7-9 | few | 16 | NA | CASSLAQGSNTGELFF | TGTGCCAGCAGCTTAGCGCAGGGGTCGAACACCGGGGAGCTGTTTTTT
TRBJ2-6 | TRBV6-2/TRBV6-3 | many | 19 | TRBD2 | CASSYLASGHLGGANVLTF | TGTGCCAGCAGTTACCTGGCTAGCGGCCACCTGGGGGGGGCCAACGTCCTGACTTTC
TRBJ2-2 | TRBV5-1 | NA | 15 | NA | CASSLSSGKTGELFF | TGCGCCAGCAGCTTATCCAGCGGCAAGACCGGGGAGCTGTTTTTT
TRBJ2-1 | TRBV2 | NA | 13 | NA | CAIEGGENNEQFF | TGTGCCATCGAGGGTGGAGAAAACAATGAGCAGTTCTTC
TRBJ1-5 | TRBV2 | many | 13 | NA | CASSRTRDQPQHF | TGTGCCAGCAGTCGGACAAGGGATCAGCCCCAGCATTTT
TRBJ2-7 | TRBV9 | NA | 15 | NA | CASSPTGGDDYEQYF | TGTGCCAGCAGCCCCACGGGTGGGGATGACTACGAGCAGTACTTC
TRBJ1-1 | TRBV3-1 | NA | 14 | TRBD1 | CASNRQGANTEAFF | TGTGCCAGCAATAGACAGGGGGCGAACACTGAAGCTTTCTTT
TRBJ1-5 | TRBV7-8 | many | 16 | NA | CASSLVAGIRDQPQHF | TGTGCCAGCAGCTTAGTGGCAGGGATAAGAGATCAGCCCCAGCATTTT
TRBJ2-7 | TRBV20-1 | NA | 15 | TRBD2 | CSASGLAESSYEQYF | TGCAGTGCGTCGGGACTAGCGGAAAGCTCCTACGAGCAGTACTTC
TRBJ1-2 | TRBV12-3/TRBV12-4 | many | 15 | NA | CASSFTVANNYGYTF | TGTGCCAGCAGTTTCACCGTAGCAAATAACTATGGCTACACCTTC
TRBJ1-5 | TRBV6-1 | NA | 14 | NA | CASTRGQGGQPQHF | TGTGCCAGCACCCGAGGGCAGGGAGGTCAGCCCCAGCATTTT
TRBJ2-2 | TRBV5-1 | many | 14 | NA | CASSLSVGTGELFF | TGCGCCAGCAGCTTGTCGGTGGGGACCGGGGAGCTGTTTTTT
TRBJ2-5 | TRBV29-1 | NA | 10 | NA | CSVLGETQYF | TGCAGCGTTTTGGGGGAGACCCAGTACTTC
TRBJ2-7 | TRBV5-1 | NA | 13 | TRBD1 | CASSLGGGEEQYF | TGCGCCAGCAGCTTGGGAGGGGGCGAAGAGCAGTACTTC
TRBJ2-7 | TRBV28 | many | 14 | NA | CASSSTDPRYEQYF | TGTGCCAGCAGTTCTACGGATCCGCGCTACGAGCAGTACTTC
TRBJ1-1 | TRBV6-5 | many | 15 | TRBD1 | CASSYRGLGNTEAFF | TGTGCCAGCAGCTACAGGGGGCTGGGGAACACTGAAGCTTTCTTT
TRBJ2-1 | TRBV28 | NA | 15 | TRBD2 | CASSLGLAETNEQFF | TGTGCCAGCAGTTTGGGACTAGCGGAGACCAATGAGCAGTTCTTC